These 21 T cell receptor beta chains were sequenced from one sample in a study of T-cell memory formation after mild COVID-19. TCRdb re-analysed the 5' RACE reads in MiXCR, keeping a single row per CDR3 protein. The sample has about 140,000 distinct CDR3 sequences; 11% to 15% are singletons. The specimen sequenced was PBMCs or a T cell subset sorted from them (not recorded which). Receptors originate from an adult woman who had mild COVID-19 (a few samples of this study predate the infection). Cell type and time point are not known.

This clonotype was detected a few times. The chain combines TRBV11-2 with TRBJ2-3, with 8 bases identical to TRBD1. J was trimmed by 4 bases and V by 5 bases; bases with no gene match: 11. This CDR3 region has 16 residues. Germline lookup yields CDR1 SGHAT and CDR2 FQNNGV. CDR3 in DNA: TGTGCCAGCAGCACTACCGGGACAGGCAGTCCAGATACGCAGTATTTT. Translation: CASSTTGTGSPDTQYF.

This sequence joins TRBV19 and TRBJ2-7; 9 bases match TRBD2. The CDR3 loop spans 13 amino acids. V shed 8 bases and J 6 bases; nucleotides not matched to a gene: 8. The germline gives CDR1 LNHDA, CDR2 SQIVND (reference sequence). The CDR3 DNA reads as TGTGCCAGTTCTAGCGGGATCTGGCTCGAGCAGTACTTC. Amino acid sequence: CASSSGIWLEQYF.

V usage is TRBV9 and J usage is TRBJ2-2; 7 nucleotides agree with TRBD1. The germline V gene has CDR1 SGDLS and CDR2 YYNGEE. J was trimmed by 5 bases and V by 4 bases; bases with no gene match: 11. The CDR3 extends over 16 amino acids. Here the CDR3 reads CASSMSDREVTGELFF. CDR3 in DNA: TGTGCCAGCAGCATGAGTGACAGGGAAGTAACCGGGGAGCTGTTTTTT.

The V gene is TRBV15, the J gene TRBJ2-7; D is unclear. The CDR3 extends over 16 amino acids. Trimming left V 0 bases short and J 0 bases short, with 12 bases between. Per germline, CDR1 LNHNV and CDR2 YYDKDF (reference sequence). The CDR3 coding sequence is TGTGCCACCAGCAGAGATTGGAACAGTCACTCCTACGAGCAGTACTTC. Translating gives CATSRDWNSHSYEQYF.

The V gene is TRBV30, the J gene TRBJ2-7; D not certain. The CDR3 is 11 amino acids. Per the germline V gene, CDR1 is GTSNPN and CDR2 is SVGIG (reference sequence). V was cut by 2 bases and J by 4 bases, with 6 bases left in between. The CDR3 spells CAWSPAYEQYF. The CDR3, as DNA: TGTGCCTGGAGTCCGGCGTACGAGCAGTACTTC.

The CDR3, as DNA: TGTGCCAGCAGCTTTGCAGGGTGGAGGGACAATGAGCAGTTCTTC. Encoded protein: CASSFAGWRDNEQFF. The chain employs TRBV5-6 and TRBJ2-1, with D maybe TRBD2 (6 bases). CDR1 and CDR2 from the germline V gene are SGHDT and YYEEEE. The V and J ends lost 2 bases and 5 bases respectively, with 14 bases between them. The CDR3 length is 15 residues.

The table lists this clonotype with many counts. This sequence joins TRBV4-1 and TRBJ1-1; D is undetermined. Trimming took 1 base from V and 1 from J, leaving 4 bases between them. The CDR3 contains 13 residues. Germline CDR1 is MGHRA and CDR2 is YSYEKL. The CDR3 DNA sequence: TGCGCCAGCAGCCAAGTTGGGAACACTGAAGCTTTCTTT. It specifies CASSQVGNTEAFF.

The chain carries TRBV12-3 or TRBV12-4 and TRBJ1-2; D is unclear. Deletions cut 3 bases from V and 3 bases from J, with 8 bases between. This CDR3 spans 13 amino acids. The chain's CDR3 is CASSFTSDYGYTF. The CDR3 DNA reads as TGTGCCAGCAGTTTTACGTCAGACTATGGCTACACCTTC.

The chain carries TRBV7-9 and TRBJ2-5; possible D gene TRBD2, 5 bases. This CDR3 has 13 amino acids. Germline V gene data show CDR1 as SEHNR and CDR2 as FQNEAQ (reference sequence). Trimming took 5 bases from V and 5 from J, leaving 12 bases between them. CDR3 DNA sequence: TGTGCCAGCAGCCCCCGGGATTTGGAGACCCAGTACTTC. Its protein is CASSPRDLETQYF.

This clonotype was picked up a small number of times. The chain links TRBV7-9 to TRBJ2-7; D is uncertain. V gave up 0 bases and J gave up 3 bases, with 3 bases separating them. Germline values: CDR1 SEHNR, CDR2 FQNEAQ (reference sequence). The CDR3 covers 12 residues. CDR3 loop: CASSLAHYEQYF. The DNA of the CDR3 is TGTGCCAGCAGCTTAGCCCACTACGAGCAGTACTTC.

The chain joins TRBV27 to TRBJ1-2; D is uncertain. This CDR3 spans 14 amino acids. Germline V CDR1 and CDR2: MNHEY, SMNVEV (reference sequence). Trimming removed 3 bases at V and 0 bases at J, with 8 bases between. The CDR3 protein is CASSLAFSNYGYTF. The CDR3 coding sequence is TGTGCCAGCAGTTTGGCTTTCTCTAACTATGGCTACACCTTC.

This clonotype was seen a few times. This chain uses TRBV19 with TRBJ2-5; D is possibly TRBD2 (6 bases). Trimming took off 7 bases at V and 5 bases at J, with 20 bases between the two ends. Germline CDR1 and CDR2: LNHDA and SQIVND (reference sequence). The CDR3 sequence is 15 residues long. The CDR3: CASTKTSSAAETQYF. The CDR3 DNA is TGTGCCAGTACCAAGACTAGTTCGGCCGCGGAGACCCAGTACTTC.

This clonotype has more than one count but fewer than ten. This chain connects TRBV4-1 to TRBJ1-6; a possible D gene is TRBD1 (6 bases). This CDR3 has 21 amino acids. Germline-derived CDR1 and CDR2 are MGHRA and YSYEKL. Trimming left V 0 bases short and J 10 bases short, with 31 bases between. CDR3 loop: CASSQDPYIRTVAGEESPLHF. CDR3 coding DNA: TGCGCCAGCAGCCAAGATCCGTATATTCGGACGGTCGCAGGGGAGGAATCACCCCTCCACTTT.

This chain connects TRBV21-1 to TRBJ1-3. TRBV21-1 is flagged as a pseudogene. The CDR3 runs 17 residues. The CDR3 DNA follows: TGTGCCAGCAGCTGGGAGCGACTGACGGTCTCTGGAAACACCATATATTTT. It encodes CASSWERLTVSGNTIYF.

This clonotype came up many times. This chain links TRBV7-2 with TRBJ2-7; TRBD2 agrees at 7 bases. CDR1 and CDR2 from the germline V gene are SGHTA and FQGNSA. Trimming at V came to 5 bases and at J to 3 bases, leaving 7 bases not matched to a gene. The CDR3 totals 14 residues. In DNA, the CDR3 is TGTGCCAGCAGCGAGGGACTATCCCTCTACGAGCAGTACTTC. Translating it yields CASSEGLSLYEQYF.

The chain carries TRBV5-1 and TRBJ1-5; 10 nucleotides match TRBD1. The CDR3 is 14 amino acids. Germline trimming cut 4 bases from V and 5 bases from J; bases unmatched to any gene: 3. Germline V gives CDR1 SGHRS, CDR2 YFSETQ. The CDR3 DNA reads as TGCGCCAGCAGCCCCGGGACAGGGGATCAGCCCCAGCATTTT. Its translation: CASSPGTGDQPQHF.

The chain has TRBV25-1 and TRBJ1-4; D gene uncertain. Germline loops: CDR1 MGHDK, CDR2 SYGVNS. This CDR3 comprises 13 residues. V was pared by 2 bases and J by 6 bases, with 7 bases between. The CDR3: CASSEGGDEKLFF. CDR3 sequence (DNA): TGTGCCAGCAGTGAAGGTGGGGATGAAAAACTGTTTTTT.

This clonotype was seen only a few times. The chain uses TRBV14 and TRBJ2-1, with no clear D. This CDR3 contains 13 residues. Deletions cut 4 bases from V and 14 bases from J, with 18 bases between. CDR1 SGHDN and CDR2 FVKESK come from the germline V gene. The CDR3 protein is CASSPQKGSPKFF. DNA of the CDR3: TGTGCCAGCAGCCCCCAAAAGGGCTCCCCGAAGTTCTTC.

In its sample, this clonotype was seen a few times. V is TRBV12-5 and J is TRBJ1-1, with 8 bases lining up with TRBD1. Trimming took 5 bases from V and 6 from J; bases not matched to a gene: 17. Germline V gene lookup returns CDR1 LGHNT and CDR2 FRNRAP. The CDR3 spans 17 residues. The chain's CDR3 is CASGPGGGQGAPAEAFF. The CDR3 DNA is TGTGCTAGTGGTCCGGGAGGTGGTCAGGGGGCGCCCGCTGAAGCTTTCTTT.

The sample holds many counts of this clonotype. The chain has TRBV20-1 and TRBJ2-1, with D possibly matching TRBD2 (5 bases). The CDR3 has 14 residues. V was pared by 5 bases and J by 0 bases, with 11 bases between. Germline-derived CDR1 and CDR2 are DFQATT and SNEGSKA (reference sequence). The CDR3 nucleotides are TGCAGTGCTCCTAGCTCTTCCTCCTACAATGAGCAGTTCTTC. Residues: CSAPSSSSYNEQFF.

CDR3 sequence: CASSLGLAVNTGELFF. DNA for the CDR3: TGTGCCAGCAGCTTAGGCCTAGCGGTCAACACCGGGGAGCTGTTTTTT. The chain carries TRBV7-9 and TRBJ2-2; 7 bases line up with TRBD2. The CDR3 loop spans 16 amino acids. Germline V gene sequence: CDR1 SEHNR, CDR2 FQNEAQ (reference sequence). V shed 1 base, J shed 2 bases, and the junction held 4 bases outside the gene matches.